A selection of T cell receptor beta chains follows, all from one sample in a study of blood T cell repertoires in COVID-19. Clones were read by immunoSEQ multiplex PCR, and TCRdb kept only the in-frame ones, dropping some. The top ten hold about 2.2% of the sample, which has 95,000 to 120,000 clones, approximately 88% seen once. Material: peripheral blood. The origin of the receptors is a human donor in a cohort sampled during active COVID-19. The CDR3 runs from the conserved cysteine through the conserved F or W. D genes are given only for firm matches. Clone size appears in some rows only: once, few, many, or a class for an expanded clone.

TRBV2	TRBJ1-1	TRBD1	-	CASSRQGSAGTEAFF	TGTGCCAGCAGTAGACAGGGTTCCGCTGGCACTGAAGCTTTCTTT
TRBV12-3/TRBV12-4	TRBJ2-5	-	once	CASSLAGVETQYF	TGTGCCAGCAGTTTAGCAGGGGTGGAGACCCAGTACTTC
TRBV6-1	TRBJ2-2	TRBD2	-	CASSGGGLANPWTGELFF	TGTGCCAGCAGTGGCGGTGGACTAGCGAATCCGTGGACCGGGGAGCTGTTTTTT
TRBV10-2	TRBJ2-1	TRBD2	once	CASSESSLAGYNEQFF	TGCGCCAGCAGTGAGTCGTCCCTAGCGGGGTACAATGAGCAGTTCTTC
TRBV6-5	TRBJ1-2	-	-	CASVANPSGGYTF	TGTGCCAGCGTAGCCAATCCCAGCGGAGGCTACACCTTC
TRBV5-4	TRBJ1-2	TRBD1	few	CASSLTGLDGYTF	TGTGCCAGCAGCCTGACAGGGTTGGATGGCTACACCTTC
TRBV15	TRBJ1-5	-	-	CATSRGGGRLINQPQHF	TGTGCCACCAGCAGAGGTGGGGGCAGGTTGATCAATCAGCCCCAGCATTTT
TRBV5-1	TRBJ1-4	TRBD1	-	CASSSTGGGEELFF	TGCGCCAGCAGCTCTACAGGGGGCGGCGAGGAACTGTTTTTT
TRBV5-4	TRBJ1-5	-	-	CASSPDGNQPQHF	TGTGCCAGCAGCCCCGACGGGAATCAGCCCCAGCATTTT
TRBV24-1	TRBJ2-3	TRBD2	-	CATSDPGGGLAGSDTQYF	TGTGCCACCAGTGATCCCGGCGGGGGACTAGCGGGATCAGATACGCAGTATTTT
TRBV5-4	TRBJ2-1	TRBD2	-	CASSLSGSYYNEQFF	TGTGCCAGCAGTCTAAGCGGGAGCTACTACAATGAGCAGTTCTTC
TRBV3-1/TRBV3-2	TRBJ2-7	-	-	CASSHPGRGGYEQYF	TGTGCCAGCAGCCACCCGGGGAGGGGGGGCTACGAGCAGTACTTC
TRBV5-1	TRBJ2-3	-	-	CASSLMEGGNTQYF	TGCGCCAGCAGCTTGATGGAGGGCGGGAATACGCAGTATTTT
TRBV3-1/TRBV3-2	TRBJ1-4	-	-	CASSQRDRGFEKLFF	TGTGCCAGCAGCCAGCGGGACCGAGGGTTTGAAAAACTGTTTTTT
TRBV9	TRBJ1-3	-	-	CASSVAEWGDSGNTIYF	TGTGCCAGCAGCGTAGCGGAATGGGGCGACTCTGGAAACACCATATATTTT